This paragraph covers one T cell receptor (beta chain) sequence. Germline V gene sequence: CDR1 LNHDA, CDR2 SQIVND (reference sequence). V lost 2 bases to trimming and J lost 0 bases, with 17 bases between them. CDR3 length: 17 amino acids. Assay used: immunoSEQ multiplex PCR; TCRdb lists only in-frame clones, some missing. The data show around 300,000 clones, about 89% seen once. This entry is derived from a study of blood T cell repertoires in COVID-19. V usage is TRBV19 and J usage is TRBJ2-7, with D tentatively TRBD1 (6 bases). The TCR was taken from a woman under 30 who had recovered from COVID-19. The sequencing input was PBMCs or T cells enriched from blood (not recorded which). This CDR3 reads CASSIRAGRGFSYEQYF. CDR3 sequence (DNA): TGTGCCAGTAGTATAAGAGCAGGAAGGGGGTTCTCCTACGAGCAGTACTTC.